These 10 T cell receptor beta chains were all obtained from the same sample, sequenced in a study of T-cell memory formation after mild COVID-19. TCRdb re-called the 5' RACE reads with MiXCR, one entry per CDR3 protein. The sample records roughly 410,000 distinct CDR3 sequences, more than 20% being singletons. Sequencing input: PBMCs or a T cell subset sorted from them (not recorded which). The origin of the receptors is an adult woman who had mild COVID-19 (a few samples of this study predate the infection). Cell type and time point are not known.

The chain is built from TRBV11-2 and TRBJ2-1, with D perhaps matching TRBD2 (5 bases). Germline values: CDR1 SGHAT, CDR2 FQNNGV. This CDR3 is built from 14 residues. V lost 2 bases to trimming and J lost 5 bases, with 10 bases between them. The CDR3 loop reads CASSLLSGNNEQFF. The CDR3 DNA follows: TGTGCCAGCAGCTTATTGTCGGGAAACAATGAGCAGTTCTTC.

This clonotype has a handful of counts. This chain connects TRBV9 to TRBJ2-2; no firm D call. Germline V gives CDR1 SGDLS, CDR2 YYNGEE. V was shortened by 3 bases and J by 7 bases, with 4 bases between the two germline ends. The CDR3 is made up of 11 amino acids. CDR3 amino acids: CASSADGELFF. CDR3 nucleotides: TGTGCCAGCAGCGCAGACGGGGAGCTGTTTTTT.

The J gene is TRBJ2-1, the V gene TRBV7-9; 10 nucleotides line up with TRBD2. The CDR3 loop spans 15 amino acids. V trimming: 4 bases; J trimming: 7 bases; junction bases outside the gene matches: 7. The germline V gene has CDR1 SEHNR and CDR2 FQNEAQ (reference sequence). The CDR3 loop reads CASSWSGRGSNEQFF. CDR3 coding DNA: TGTGCCAGCAGCTGGAGCGGGAGGGGGTCGAATGAGCAGTTCTTC.

A few counts support this clonotype. The chain recombines TRBV6-2 or TRBV6-3 with TRBJ1-2; tentatively, D is TRBD1 (5 bases). V lost 8 bases, J lost 4 bases, and 20 bases lay in between. There are 15 residues in the CDR3. CDR1 MNHEY and CDR2 SVGEGT come from the germline V gene. In nucleotides, the CDR3 is TGTGCCAGCCGGACTGAGGCAGGGTTTGGCTATGGCTACACCTTC. Protein: CASRTEAGFGYGYTF.

CDR3 residues: CASSQDTGQGVYEQYF. The CDR3, as DNA: TGTGCCAGCAGCCAAGATACCGGACAGGGAGTCTACGAGCAGTACTTC. V usage is TRBV4-2 and J usage is TRBJ2-7; TRBD1 matches 8 bases. Trimming removed 0 bases from V and 3 bases from J; junction bases left unmatched: 7. Germline values: CDR1 LGHNA, CDR2 YNFKEQ. The CDR3 is 16 amino acids.

The rearrangement uses TRBV7-9 and TRBJ1-3, with TRBD1 matching 7 bases. Germline trimming cut 8 bases from V and 7 bases from J; bases unmatched to any gene: 5. Germline V gene lookup returns CDR1 SEHNR and CDR2 FQNEAQ (reference sequence). This CDR3 has 12 residues. CDR3 loop: CASGRDSNTIYF. The CDR3 DNA follows: TGTGCCAGCGGGAGGGACAGCAACACCATATATTTT.

J is TRBJ2-1 and V is TRBV7-2, with a tentative D call TRBD2 (6 bases). Trimming cost V 0 bases and J 4 bases, with 25 bases left between them. The CDR3 covers 20 residues. The germline V gene has CDR1 SGHTA and CDR2 FQGNSA. CDR3 sequence (DNA): TGTGCCAGCAGCTTAGCGAGCGACTTGAACGGGGAGGATAGGTACAATGAGCAGTTCTTC. This encodes CASSLASDLNGEDRYNEQFF.

This chain links TRBV18 with TRBJ2-7; unclear D gene. The ends were cut back, 3 bases at V and 5 bases at J, with 11 bases in the middle. Germline V CDR1 and CDR2: KGHSH, LQKENI. The CDR3 contains 13 residues. The CDR3 spells CASSPKRVDEQYF. The CDR3 DNA reads TGTGCCAGCTCACCGAAAAGGGTCGACGAGCAGTACTTC.

This clonotype showed up many times. The chain recombines TRBV5-1 with TRBJ1-1; D is unclear. Deletions cut 1 base from V and 1 base from J, with 11 bases between. This CDR3 region has 15 residues. CDR1 and CDR2 (germline): SGHRS, YFSETQ. The CDR3 spells CASSLSQVPNTEAFF. CDR3 in DNA: TGCGCCAGCAGCTTGTCTCAGGTACCGAACACTGAAGCTTTCTTT.

This chain links TRBV29-1 with TRBJ1-5; D unclear. This CDR3 is built from 12 residues. Between the trimmed V and J ends, which lost 4 bases and 4 bases, there was a span of 8 bases. CDR1 SQVTM and CDR2 ANQGSEA come from the germline V gene. CDR3 sequence: CSVVVGNQPQHF. DNA for the CDR3: TGCAGCGTTGTGGTGGGAAATCAGCCCCAGCATTTT.